The entry that follows covers one TCR beta chain sequence. Its antigen is as yet unknown. The data were obtained in a study of cytomegalovirus exposure and HLA in healthy donors. Study summary: An earlier analysis identified 117 million unique TCR beta sequences in about 190 million T cells.

Regarding the study as a whole: A later analysis found common viral pathogens apparently linked to several of the most significant clusters. The study flagged some 180 TCR beta chains as cytomegalovirus-associated. Three chains tied to CMV proved CMV antigen-specific in vitro.

PCR was performed using 60 Vbeta and 13 Jbeta primers. The protocol was immunoSEQ multiplex PCR, while the TCRdb copy is restricted to in-frame clones and leaves out a portion. The sample lists under 200,000 clones; about 82% were seen once. The CDR3 contains 14 residues. Germline V lookup: CDR1 LGHNA, CDR2 YNFKEQ. Unmatched junction bases numbered 6, after V lost 5 bases and J lost 4 bases. This TCR was sampled from a female donor in good health and CMV-seronegative. The V and J genes are TRBV4-2 and TRBJ2-7; TRBD2 agrees at 9 bases. Sequencing was done on a sample of PBMCs. The CDR3 DNA sequence: TGTGCCAGCAGCGAAGCGGGAGGTCTTTACGAGCAGTACTTC. Translated: CASSEAGGLYEQYF.